This T cell receptor (beta chain) was observed in a study of blood T cell repertoires in COVID-19. Study information: Acute-phase and convalescent COVID-19 samples originated in the United States, Italy and Spain. The analysed material was cDNA or gDNA that came from T cells, B-cell-depleted T cells, or PBMCs.

Per the authors' pipeline: Counts of nucleated cells, estimated from reference gene primer amplification, were obtained. Profiling relied on immunoSEQ multiplex PCR, and the TCRdb table lists in-frame clones only, not all of them. D and trimming were read from the DNA, whereas the V and J calls and clone size are those reported in that table. This sample has tens of thousands of clones; roughly four fifths occur once, and the top ten carry 26%. Trimming removed 7 bases from V and 5 bases from J, with 19 bases in between. CDR3 size: 15 residues. CDR1 and CDR2 from the germline V gene are MNHNY and SVGAGI (reference sequence).

The gene calls are TRBV6-6 and TRBJ2-3, with TRBD1 as a possible D gene (5 bases). Sequencing was performed on peripheral blood. This clonotype was obtained from an elderly woman with COVID-19, enrolled during active disease. Here the CDR3 reads CASTQGLSPGDTQYF. The CDR3 bases are TGTGCCAGCACCCAGGGCCTCTCACCCGGAGATACGCAGTATTTT.